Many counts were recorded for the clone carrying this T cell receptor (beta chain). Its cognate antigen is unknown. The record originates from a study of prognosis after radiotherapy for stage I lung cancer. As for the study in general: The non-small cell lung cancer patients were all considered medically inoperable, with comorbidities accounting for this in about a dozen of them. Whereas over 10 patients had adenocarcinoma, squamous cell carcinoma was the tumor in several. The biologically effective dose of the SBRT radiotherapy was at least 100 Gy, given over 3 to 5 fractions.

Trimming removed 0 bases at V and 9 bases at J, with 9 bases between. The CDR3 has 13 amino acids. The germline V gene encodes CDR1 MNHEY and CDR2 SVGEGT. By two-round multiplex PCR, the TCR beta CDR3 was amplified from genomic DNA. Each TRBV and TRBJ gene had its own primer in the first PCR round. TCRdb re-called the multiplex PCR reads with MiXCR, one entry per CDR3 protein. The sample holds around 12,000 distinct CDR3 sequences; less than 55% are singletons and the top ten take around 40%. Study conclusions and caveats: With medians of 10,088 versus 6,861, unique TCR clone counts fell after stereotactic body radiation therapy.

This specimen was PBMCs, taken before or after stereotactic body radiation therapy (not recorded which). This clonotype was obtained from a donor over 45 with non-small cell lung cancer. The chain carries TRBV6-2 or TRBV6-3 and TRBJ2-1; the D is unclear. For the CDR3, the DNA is TGTGCCAGCAGTTACTCCGCAGGTGGTGAGCAGTTCTTC. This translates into CASSYSAGGEQFF.